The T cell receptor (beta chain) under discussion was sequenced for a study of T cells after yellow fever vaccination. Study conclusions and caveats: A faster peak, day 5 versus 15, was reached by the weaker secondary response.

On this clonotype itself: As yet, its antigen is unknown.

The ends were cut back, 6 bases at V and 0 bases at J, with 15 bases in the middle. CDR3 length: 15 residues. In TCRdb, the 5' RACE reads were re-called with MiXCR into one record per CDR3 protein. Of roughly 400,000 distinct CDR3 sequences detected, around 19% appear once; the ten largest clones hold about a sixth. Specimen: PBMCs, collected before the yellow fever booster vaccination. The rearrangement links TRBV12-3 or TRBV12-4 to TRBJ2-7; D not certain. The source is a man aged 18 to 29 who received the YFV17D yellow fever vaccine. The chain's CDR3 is CASSLGPSNSYEQYF. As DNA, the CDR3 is TGTGCCAGCAGCCTAGGACCTTCCAACTCCTACGAGCAGTACTTC.